The present TCR beta chain was sequenced within a study of early T cells in non-severe SARS-CoV-2 infection (dated by TCRdb to about 2021). About the full investigation: Bulk RNA from unsorted whole blood was used for TCR sequencing, so alpha and beta chains could not be paired.

Preparation of the library involved 5' RACE. TCRdb names NextSeq 500 as the instrument used. Unique molecular identifiers were attached to individual cDNA molecules in the TCR library protocol so that sequencing error and PCR bias could be corrected. Both TCR alpha and beta chains were sequenced, and tight co-correlation was observed between alpha and beta sequence abundances in each sample. The authors' analysis ran thus. Decombinator V4 was used to perform V gene, J gene and CDR3 annotation of TCR sequences. TCRs were defined as expanded if a significant change between any two time points was detected under a Poisson model with p below 0.0001. TCR abundances were normalised to the total number of TCRs sequenced per sample and expressed as counts per million. TRAV1-2 paired with TRAJ12, TRAJ20 or TRAJ33 defined MAIT TCRs, while TRAV10 paired with TRAJ18 defined iNKT TCRs. A search of VDJdb, accessed on 1 November 2021, was run for TCRs annotated to CMV, EBV and SARS-CoV-2, with TCRs annotated for multiple antigens excluded. Starting from the raw public reads, TCRdb applied fastp trimming at Q25, assembled clones with MiXCR and retained in-frame beta chains. Entries are consolidated by CDR3 protein sequence, retaining the most common genes and DNA. TCRdb assigned the V and J calls; the authors' analysis was not used. Present in this sample are around 71,000 distinct CDR3 sequences, around 13% of which were seen just once. Clones ranked in the top ten supply 3% to 5% of the sample.

This was a case-control study nested in a cohort of healthcare workers in London, UK, who had nasopharyngeal swab PCR tests and blood samples taken every week. Healthcare workers were recruited between 23 and 31 March 2020, during the week of the UK lockdown, and were followed weekly for up to roughly 16 weeks. Looking up the germline V gene (reference sequence) yields CDR1 LNHDA and CDR2 SQIVND. V is cut by 5 bases and J by 6 bases, and the space between the germline ends is 13 bases. The CDR3 holds 13 amino acids from the cysteine to the phenylalanine. The read is trimmed to its CDR3 DNA, 39 bases read in frame from base 1. General findings and caveats noted by the study authors: VDJdb matching was skewed toward anti-spike CD8 responses and likely underestimated virus-specific expansions, missing private and CD4 specificities.

About this clonotype itself: Its recognized antigen is unknown. No per-base quality is available; no much larger clone lies one base away.

This sequence originates from an adult who was a healthcare worker with PCR-confirmed SARS-CoV-2 infection or an uninfected control (not recorded which). The chain is encoded by TRBV19 joined to TRBJ1-2, and perhaps TRBD1 as D gene, on 5 matching bases. The material was whole blood, obtained at baseline. CDR3 reads: CASSPYTGDGYTF. The DNA sequence is as follows: TGTGCCAGTAGTCCTTATACAGGTGATGGCTACACCTTC. Here the CDR3 is joined to the reference TRBV19 and TRBJ1-2 genes, and the full variable domain is: DGGITQSPKYLFRKEGQNVTLSCEQNLNHDAMYWYRQDPGQGLRLIYYSQIVNDFQKGDIAEGYSVSREKKESFPLTVTSAQKNPTAFYLCASSPYTGDGYTFGSGTRLTVV.